The 10 T cell receptor beta chains in this list originate from one sample, sequenced in a study of cytomegalovirus exposure and HLA in healthy donors (dated by TCRdb to the late 2010s). The library was produced with the immunoSEQ multiplex PCR assay. A mixture of 60 forward primers for TCR Vbeta segments and 13 reverse primers for TCR Jbeta segments was used in the multiplex PCR. The table comes from immuneACCESS by way of TCRdb, which keeps in-frame sequences with V and J called. Part of the clones is missing from these tables; in studies checked, under half for an unresolved V gene and the rest for unknown reasons. The sample data list more than 95,000 clones, and around 80% of these were observed just once. In total, the top ten clones hold around 6.9% of the sample. The sample was PBMCs. The receptor source for this set is a man aged 30 to 45 in good health and CMV-seropositive.

This chain links TRBV6-6 with TRBJ1-5, with a possible D match to TRBD1 (5 bases). Germline V CDR1 and CDR2: MNHNY, SVGAGI (reference sequence). The CDR3 runs 16 residues. V lost 0 bases to trimming and J lost 3 bases, with 12 bases between them. In nucleotides, the CDR3 is TGTGCCAGCAGTTACTCCCGCGGGGCGCACAATCAGCCCCAGCATTTT. Translation gives CASSYSRGAHNQPQHF.

The sample holds a few counts of this clone. The V gene is TRBV10-3, the J gene TRBJ2-3; TRBD1 aligns across 8 bases. The CDR3 length is 15 residues. Trimming cost V 6 bases and J 5 bases; bases outside gene matches: 10. Germline CDR1 and CDR2: ENHRY and SYGVKD. DNA for the CDR3: TGTGCCATCAGGGAGGTGCAGGGGGCGGAAGATACGCAGTATTTT. Its translation is CAIREVQGAEDTQYF.

V gene TRBV6-5 combines with J gene TRBJ1-6; D is perhaps TRBD1 (5 bases). The CDR3 contains 15 residues. Germline V lookup: CDR1 MNHEY, CDR2 SVGAGI. V shed 6 bases and J shed 0 bases, with 9 bases lying between them. The CDR3 reads CASRGGSSYNSPLHF. The CDR3 nucleotides are TGTGCCAGCAGGGGGGGGAGCTCCTATAATTCACCCCTCCACTTT.

This chain joins TRBV9 and TRBJ2-1; tentatively, D is TRBD2 (5 bases). From germline, CDR1 is SGDLS and CDR2 YYNGEE. Trimming took 0 bases from V and 2 from J, leaving 9 bases between them. There are 15 residues in the CDR3. The CDR3 reads CASSVGGLPYNEQFF. The CDR3 coding sequence is TGTGCCAGCAGCGTAGGAGGGCTCCCCTACAATGAGCAGTTCTTC.

V and J are TRBV4-3 and TRBJ1-1; D may be TRBD1 (5 bases). V was trimmed by 0 bases and J by 5 bases, leaving 10 bases between them. Per the germline V gene, CDR1 is LGHNA and CDR2 is YSLEER. The CDR3 has 14 residues. CDR3 DNA sequence: TGCGCCAGCAGCCAAGACGACAGCCTTACTGAAGCTTTCTTT. Protein: CASSQDDSLTEAFF.

This chain connects TRBV5-1 to TRBJ1-2; a weak D match, TRBD1 (6 bases). CDR1 is SGHRS, CDR2 YFSETQ, per germline. The CDR3 runs 14 residues. Trimming took off 0 bases at V and 4 bases at J, with 10 bases between the two ends. The DNA of the CDR3 is TGCGCCAGCAGCTTGGGTGGACAGCTCTATGGCTACACCTTC. The encoded protein is CASSLGGQLYGYTF.

CDR3 sequence: CASSVGGQGAGEQYF. The CDR3 DNA is TGTGCCAGCAGCGTAGGGGGACAGGGGGCGGGCGAGCAGTACTTC. V gene TRBV9 combines with J gene TRBJ2-7; 12 bases map to TRBD1. V dropped 0 bases and J dropped 6; count of bases not matched to a gene: 4. The CDR3 runs to 15 residues. The germline V gene encodes CDR1 SGDLS and CDR2 YYNGEE.

V gene TRBV28 combines with J gene TRBJ2-5; the match to TRBD1 covers 7 bases. V lost 5 bases to trimming and J lost 3 bases; unmatched junction nucleotides: 9. The CDR3 extends over 15 amino acids. Germline CDR1 MDHEN, CDR2 SYDVKM. The CDR3 here is CASSRPGTVKETQYF. The CDR3 coding sequence is TGTGCCAGCAGTCGCCCTGGGACAGTAAAAGAGACCCAGTACTTC.

CDR3: CASSALITRDHEQYF. DNA for the CDR3: TGTGCCAGCAGCGCCTTGATTACACGGGATCACGAGCAGTACTTC. This rearrangement joins TRBV2 to TRBJ2-7, with D possibly being TRBD2 (5 bases). The germline gives CDR1 SNHLY, CDR2 FYNNEI. V was clipped by 6 bases and J by 5 bases, with 20 bases between them. This CDR3 comprises 15 residues.

The count of this clone is one. This chain uses TRBV2 with TRBJ1-1; D perhaps matches TRBD1 (5 bases). Germline-derived CDR1 and CDR2 are SNHLY and FYNNEI. This CDR3 region has 14 residues. V was shortened by 4 bases and J by 3 bases, with 12 bases between the two germline ends. The CDR3 is CASSGGQVDTEAFF. CDR3 sequence (DNA): TGTGCCAGCAGTGGAGGACAAGTGGACACTGAAGCTTTCTTT.